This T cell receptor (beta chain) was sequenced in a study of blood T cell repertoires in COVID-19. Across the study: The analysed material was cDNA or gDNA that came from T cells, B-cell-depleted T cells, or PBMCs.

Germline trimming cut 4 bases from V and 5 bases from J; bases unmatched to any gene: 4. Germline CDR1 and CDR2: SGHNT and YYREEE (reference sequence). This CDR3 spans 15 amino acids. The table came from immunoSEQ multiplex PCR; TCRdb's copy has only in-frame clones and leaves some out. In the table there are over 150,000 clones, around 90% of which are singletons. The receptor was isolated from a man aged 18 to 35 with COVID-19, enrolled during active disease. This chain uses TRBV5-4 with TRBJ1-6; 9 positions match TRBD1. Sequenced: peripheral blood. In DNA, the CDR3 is TGTGCCAGCAGCGGGACAGGGAGAAATAATTCACCCCTCCACTTT. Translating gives CASSGTGRNNSPLHF.